Shown below are 13 T cell receptor beta chains from a single sample sequenced in a study of shared clonotypes between healthy human individuals. Sequencing used immunoSEQ multiplex PCR; TCRdb keeps in-frame clones, though not all of them. The sample holds millions of clones, approximately 92% seen once. Material for sequencing was naive CD4+ T cells sorted from blood. Subset defined: CD45RA+ positively selected. These receptors were obtained from a man between 18 and 35 years old in good health.

The V and J genes are TRBV5-4 and TRBJ2-2; 8 bases align to TRBD1. The length of the CDR3 is 16 residues. In germline, CDR1 is SGHNT, CDR2 YYREEE (reference sequence). Losses at the gene ends were 3 bases for V and 6 bases for J; bases not matched to a gene: 10. The CDR3 DNA reads as TGTGCCAGCAGCTGGACCGGACAGGGTATGGCCGGGGAGCTGTTTTTT. Its protein is CASSWTGQGMAGELFF.

The V gene is TRBV28, the J gene TRBJ2-7; 8 bases map to TRBD1. CDR3 size: 16 residues. The germline CDR1 and CDR2 sequences are MDHEN and SYDVKM. V gave up 4 bases and J gave up 1 base; unmatched junction bases: 9. CDR3 residues: CASSSPGTGSSYEQYF. As DNA, the CDR3 is TGTGCCAGCAGTTCCCCCGGGACAGGATCATCCTACGAGCAGTACTTC.

The chain is built from TRBV7-9 and TRBJ2-7; 12 nucleotides match TRBD2. Trimming removed 1 base from V and 0 bases from J; junction bases left unmatched: 7. Germline CDR1 reads SEHNR; CDR2 reads FQNEAQ (reference sequence). The CDR3 runs 18 residues. The CDR3 reads CASSLGLAGALSSYEQYF. The DNA of the CDR3 is TGTGCCAGCAGCTTAGGACTAGCGGGGGCCCTAAGCTCCTACGAGCAGTACTTC.

The chain combines TRBV2 with TRBJ1-1; 10 positions match TRBD1. CDR1 SNHLY and CDR2 FYNNEI come from the germline V gene. The ends lost 4 bases at V and 4 bases at J; junction bases unmatched: 15. The length of the CDR3 is 18 residues. The CDR3 sequence is CASSGTWDRGIGITEAFF. Here the CDR3 DNA reads TGTGCCAGCAGTGGGACCTGGGACAGGGGAATCGGGATCACTGAAGCTTTCTTT.

The chain couples TRBV30 to TRBJ2-4; D is ambiguous. The V and J ends lost 2 bases and 12 bases respectively, with 20 bases between them. From germline, CDR1 is GTSNPN and CDR2 SVGIG (reference sequence). This CDR3 has 14 residues. This chain's CDR3 is CAWSPGVKVEDQYF. The CDR3 DNA reads TGTGCCTGGAGTCCAGGAGTTAAGGTTGAAGATCAGTACTTC.

This rearrangement joins TRBV2 to TRBJ1-6, with D maybe TRBD1 (5 bases). The CDR3 is 15 amino acids. The V gene's germline CDR1 is SNHLY and CDR2 FYNNEI. Trimming took off 7 bases at V and 7 bases at J, with 17 bases between the two ends. Here the CDR3 reads CASTEAPGENSPLHF. CDR3 coding DNA: TGTGCCAGCACCGAAGCCCCGGGGGAGAATTCACCCCTCCACTTT.

V gene TRBV10-1 combines with J gene TRBJ2-3; D possibly uses TRBD1 or TRBD2 (5 bases each). The V end was cut by 0 bases, the J end by 4 bases, with 11 bases between. The CDR3 loop spans 15 amino acids. Germline assignment: CDR1 WNHNN and CDR2 SYGVQD (reference sequence). CDR3 nucleotides: TGCGCCAGCAGTGAGTCTATCGTGGGGGCAGATACGCAGTATTTT. The encoded protein is CASSESIVGADTQYF.

This clone was seen only once. The chain joins TRBV5-1 to TRBJ1-3; 7 positions match TRBD1. V shed 0 bases and J 0 bases; nucleotides not matched to a gene: 6. Germline values: CDR1 SGHRS, CDR2 YFSETQ. The CDR3 has 17 residues. The chain's CDR3 is CASSLEGGLFSGNTIYF. CDR3 nucleotides: TGCGCCAGCAGCTTGGAAGGGGGCTTATTCTCTGGAAACACCATATATTTT.

The rearrangement uses TRBV29-1 and TRBJ2-3; D gene uncertain. This CDR3 is built from 13 residues. Germline loops: CDR1 SQVTM, CDR2 ANQGSEA. The germline V and J ends were trimmed by 4 bases and 5 bases, with 13 bases remaining between them. The CDR3 loop reads CSVVGRFVDTQYF. In DNA, the CDR3 is TGCAGCGTTGTGGGCAGATTTGTAGATACGCAGTATTTT.

For this clone: This CDR3 is also generated by other DNA sequences in the sample. The chain couples TRBV29-1 to TRBJ2-3; D possibly corresponds to TRBD2 (7 bases). This CDR3 is built from 13 residues. The V end was cut by 6 bases, the J end by 3 bases, with 13 bases between. Germline CDR1 reads SQVTM; CDR2 reads ANQGSEA. CDR3: CSVEGGGTDTQYF. CDR3 coding DNA: TGCAGCGTGGAGGGAGGGGGGACAGATACGCAGTATTTT.

J is TRBJ2-5 and V is TRBV9, with 10 bases lining up with TRBD1. The germline CDR1 and CDR2 sequences are SGDLS and YYNGEE. The CDR3 contains 14 residues. The junction had 4 bases not matched to a gene; V was cut back by 4 bases and J by 4 bases. The CDR3 DNA sequence: TGTGCCAGCAGCACATGGACAGGGGGAGAGACCCAGTACTTC. This codes for CASSTWTGGETQYF.

The chain uses TRBV6-6 and TRBJ1-1; D gene unclear. Trimming pared 3 bases from V and 4 bases from J, leaving 9 bases between. This CDR3 is built from 13 residues. Germline V gene sequence: CDR1 MNHNY, CDR2 SVGAGI (reference sequence). CDR3 DNA sequence: TGTGCCAGCAGTTATAGAGCAGGCACTGAAGCTTTCTTT. Protein sequence: CASSYRAGTEAFF.

The chain combines TRBV5-4 with TRBJ1-6, with D possibly matching TRBD1 (5 bases). Between the trimmed V and J ends, which lost 0 bases and 13 bases, there was a span of 17 bases. Germline CDR1 and CDR2: SGHNT and YYREEE (reference sequence). The CDR3 extends over 15 amino acids. This chain's CDR3 is CASSLVSGPSSPLHF. The CDR3 nucleotides read TGTGCCAGCAGCTTGGTATCAGGGCCTTCGTCCCCCCTCCACTTT.